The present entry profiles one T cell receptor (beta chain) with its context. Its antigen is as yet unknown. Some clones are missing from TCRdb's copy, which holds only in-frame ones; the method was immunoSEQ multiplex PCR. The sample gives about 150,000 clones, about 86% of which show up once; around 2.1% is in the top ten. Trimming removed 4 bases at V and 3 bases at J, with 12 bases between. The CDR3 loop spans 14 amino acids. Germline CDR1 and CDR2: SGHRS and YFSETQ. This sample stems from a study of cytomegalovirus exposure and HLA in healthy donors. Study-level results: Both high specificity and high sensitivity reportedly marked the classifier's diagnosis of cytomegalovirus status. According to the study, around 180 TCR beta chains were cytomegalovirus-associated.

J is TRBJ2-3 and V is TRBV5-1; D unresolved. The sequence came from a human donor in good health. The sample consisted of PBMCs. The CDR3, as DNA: TGCGCCAGCAGCAGAACCCAGACAACAGATACGCAGTATTTT. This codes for CASSRTQTTDTQYF.